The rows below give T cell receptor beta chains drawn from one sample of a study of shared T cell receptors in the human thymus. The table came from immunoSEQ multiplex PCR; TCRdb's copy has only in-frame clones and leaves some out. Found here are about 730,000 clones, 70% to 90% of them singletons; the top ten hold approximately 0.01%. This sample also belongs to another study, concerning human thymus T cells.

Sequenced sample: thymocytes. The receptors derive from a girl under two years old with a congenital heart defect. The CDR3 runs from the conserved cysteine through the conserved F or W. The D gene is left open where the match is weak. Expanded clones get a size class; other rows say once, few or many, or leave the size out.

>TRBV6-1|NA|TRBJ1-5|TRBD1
TGTGCCAGCAGCGCCCGGACAGGAAATCAGCCCCAGCATTTT
CASSARTGNQPQHF
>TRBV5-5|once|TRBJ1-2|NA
TGTGCCAGCACCGGAAGACAGGTACCCTACGGCTACACCTTC
CASTGRQVPYGYTF
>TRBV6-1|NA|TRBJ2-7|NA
TGTGCCAGCAGTGAAATGAGCGGGTCCTCCTACGAGCAGTACTTC
CASSEMSGSSYEQYF
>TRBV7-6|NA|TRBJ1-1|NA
TGTGCCAGCAGCTTAGCGCGGGGGCAGAACACTGAAGCTTTCTTT
CASSLARGQNTEAFF
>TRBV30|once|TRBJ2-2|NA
TGTGCCTGGAGTGTACAACCGAACACCGGGGAGCTGTTTTTT
CAWSVQPNTGELFF
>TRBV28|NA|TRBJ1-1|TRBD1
TGTGCCAGTTCACAGGGGTTCAACACTGAAGCTTTCTTT
CASSQGFNTEAFF
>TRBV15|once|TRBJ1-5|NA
TGTGCCACCAGCAGTTGTGGAACGGGAAGTCCTAATCAGCCCCAGCATTTT
CATSSCGTGSPNQPQHF
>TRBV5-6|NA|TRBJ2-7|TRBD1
TGTGCCAGCAGCTTGGACAGGGGGCAAGGCGAGCAGTACTTC
CASSLDRGQGEQYF
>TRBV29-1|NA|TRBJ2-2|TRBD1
TGCAGCACACCGGGACAGGGGAAACTGTTTTTT
CSTPGQGKLFF
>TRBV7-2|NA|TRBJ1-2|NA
TGTGCCAGCAGCTCAATAGGGGCCCGACAGGCGGCCTATGGCTACACCTTC
CASSSIGARQAAYGYTF
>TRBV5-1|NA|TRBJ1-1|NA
TGCGCCAGCAGCTACCACAGGGACACTGAAGCTTTCTTT
CASSYHRDTEAFF
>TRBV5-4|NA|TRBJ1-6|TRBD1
TGTGCCAGCAGCAGAATACAAGGACAGGTTAATTCACCCCTCCACTTT
CASSRIQGQVNSPLHF
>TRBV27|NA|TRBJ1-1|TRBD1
TGTGCCAGCAGCCCGACAGGGGGAATGAACACTGAAGCTTTCTTT
CASSPTGGMNTEAFF
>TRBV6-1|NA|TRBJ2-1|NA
TGTGCCAGCAGACAGACAGGCTACAATGAGCAGTTCTTC
CASRQTGYNEQFF
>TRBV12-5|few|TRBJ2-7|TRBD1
TGTGCTAGTGGTTTGGTTCTGCCCGGACAGGGGGTTCCCTACGAGCAGTACTTC
CASGLVLPGQGVPYEQYF
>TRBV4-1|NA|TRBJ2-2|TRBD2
TGCGCCAGCAGCCAATGGATAGCGGGAGAGAACACCGGGGAGCTGTTTTTT
CASSQWIAGENTGELFF
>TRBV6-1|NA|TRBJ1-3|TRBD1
TGTGCCAGCAGTGAAGAAACAGGGGTTGGAAACACCATATATTTT
CASSEETGVGNTIYF
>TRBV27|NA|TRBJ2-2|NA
TGTGCCAGCAGTTTAACGGGGGTCCCCCCCCTCACCGGGGAGCTGTTTTTT
CASSLTGVPPLTGELFF
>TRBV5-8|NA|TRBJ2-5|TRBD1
TGTGCCAGCGGGCCGACAGGGTGGAAGACCCAGTACTTC
CASGPTGWKTQYF
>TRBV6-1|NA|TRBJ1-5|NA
TGTGCCAGCAGTGGTAACCTAGGTGACAATCAGCCCCAGCATTTT
CASSGNLGDNQPQHF
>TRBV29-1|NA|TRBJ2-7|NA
TGCAGCGTTGAAATACGGGCCAGGGAAAACTACGAGCAGTACTTC
CSVEIRARENYEQYF
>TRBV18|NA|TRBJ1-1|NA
TGTGCCAGCTCACACGGGACACCCGACACTGAAGCTTTCTTT
CASSHGTPDTEAFF